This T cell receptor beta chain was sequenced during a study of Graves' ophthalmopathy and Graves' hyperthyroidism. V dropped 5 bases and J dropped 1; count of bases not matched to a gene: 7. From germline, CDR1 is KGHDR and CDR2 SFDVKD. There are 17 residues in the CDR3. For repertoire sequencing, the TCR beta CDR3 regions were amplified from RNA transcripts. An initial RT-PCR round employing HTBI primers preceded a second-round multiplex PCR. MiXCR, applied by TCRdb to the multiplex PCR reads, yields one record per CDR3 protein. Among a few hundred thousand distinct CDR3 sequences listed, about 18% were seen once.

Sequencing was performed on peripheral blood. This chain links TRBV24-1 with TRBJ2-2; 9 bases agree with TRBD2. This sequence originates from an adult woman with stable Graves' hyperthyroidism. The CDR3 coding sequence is TGTGCCACCAGTGGAATTAGTAGCGGGGGGAACACCGGGGAGCTGTTTTTT. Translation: CATSGISSGGNTGELFF.